Sequencing of this T cell receptor (beta chain) was carried out in a study of identical twins' blood T cells. The study's findings and limits: Twins reportedly had markedly more similar V usage than unrelated donors, even among out-of-frame TCRbeta clonotypes.

TCRdb re-called the 5' RACE reads with MiXCR, one entry per CDR3 protein. In the table there are 350,000 to 400,000 distinct CDR3 sequences, roughly 28% of which are singletons. Germline V lookup: CDR1 MDHEN, CDR2 SYDVKM. V was clipped by 6 bases and J by 4 bases; unmatched bases: 8. The CDR3 sequence is 15 residues long. This clonotype was recorded at least ten times. Its antigen is as yet unknown. The clonotype was recovered from a woman aged 18 to 55 in good health. The chain links TRBV28 to TRBJ1-5; 8 positions match TRBD1. Input material: PBMCs. CDR3 coding DNA: TGTGCCAGCAGCACCGGGACAGGCTCTAATCAGCCCCAGCATTTT. Its protein is CASSTGTGSNQPQHF.